The 25 T cell receptor beta chains below were found in one sample sequenced in a study of blood T cell repertoires in COVID-19. Method: immunoSEQ multiplex PCR; TCRdb's copy keeps in-frame clones and lacks some. The sample includes about 150,000 clones, 60% to 85% of them seen just once. The sequencing input was peripheral blood. Receptors originate from an elderly man with acute or convalescent COVID-19.

The rearrangement joins TRBV19 to TRBJ2-3; D gene uncertain. The V and J ends lost 3 bases and 2 bases respectively, with 15 bases between them. Germline V gives CDR1 LNHDA, CDR2 SQIVND (reference sequence). The CDR3 is 16 amino acids. The CDR3 DNA reads as TGTGCCAGTAGTATTCATCCCTCCGCTAACACAGATACGCAGTATTTT. Its translation: CASSIHPSANTDTQYF.

The J gene is TRBJ2-2, the V gene TRBV7-3; 8 bases are a match to TRBD2. In germline, CDR1 is SGHTA, CDR2 FQGTGA. Trimming removed 3 bases from V and 5 bases from J; junction bases left unmatched: 5. The CDR3 covers 15 residues. In DNA, the CDR3 is TGTGCCAGCAGCTTGGCGGGGGGCGAGACCGGGGAGCTGTTTTTT. Protein: CASSLAGGETGELFF. The complete variable domain, with remaining parts taken from reference TRBV7-3 and TRBJ2-2, reads GAGVSQTPSNKVTEKGKYVELRCDPISGHTALYWYRQSLGQGPEFLIYFQGTGAADDSGLPNDRFFAVRPEGSVSTLKIQRTERGDSAVYLCASSLAGGETGELFFGEGSRLTVL.

The V and J genes are TRBV7-2 and TRBJ1-1; D not certain. Germline V lookup: CDR1 SGHTA, CDR2 FQGNSA. V was trimmed by 4 bases and J by 3 bases, leaving 9 bases between them. The CDR3 loop spans 13 amino acids. The CDR3: CASSSRRDTEAFF. In DNA form, the CDR3 reads TGTGCCAGCAGCTCCCGGAGGGACACTGAAGCTTTCTTT.

J is TRBJ2-3 and V is TRBV5-1; 7 bases map to TRBD2. Unmatched junction bases numbered 1, after V lost 4 bases and J lost 5 bases. This CDR3 has 12 residues. The germline gives CDR1 SGHRS, CDR2 YFSETQ. CDR3 in amino acids: CASSPGGDTQYF. Written as DNA, the CDR3 is TGCGCCAGCAGCCCGGGGGGAGATACGCAGTATTTT.

V and J are TRBV4-1 and TRBJ1-2, with a tentative D call TRBD1 (5 bases). V was cut by 1 base and J by 3 bases, with 12 bases left in between. CDR1 and CDR2 (germline): MGHRA, YSYEKL. The CDR3 is 15 residues long. The CDR3 nucleotides are TGCGCCAGCAGCCAAGTTGGGGCAACAGACTATGGCTACACCTTC. Translating it yields CASSQVGATDYGYTF.

A single count supports this clone. The chain combines TRBV7-2 with TRBJ1-4; TRBD1 matches at 9 bases. There are 14 residues in the CDR3. Per the germline V gene, CDR1 is SGHTA and CDR2 is FQGNSA. Trimming at V came to 4 bases and at J to 7 bases, leaving 4 bases not matched to a gene. DNA for the CDR3: TGTGCCAGCAGCTCGGACAGGGGCGGTGAAAAACTGTTTTTT. This sequence encodes CASSSDRGGEKLFF.

The chain recombines TRBV6-6 with TRBJ2-4, with 10 bases aligning to TRBD1. The CDR3 is 15 amino acids. Germline V gives CDR1 MNHNY, CDR2 SVGAGI (reference sequence). V was pared by 10 bases and J by 2 bases, with 8 bases of the junction left unmatched. CDR3 protein: CATRDRGVPKNIQYF. DNA for the CDR3: TGTGCCACCCGGGACAGGGGAGTTCCCAAAAACATTCAGTACTTC.

The genes are TRBV19 and TRBJ1-6, with 7 bases that match TRBD1. Germline V gene data show CDR1 as LNHDA and CDR2 as SQIVND (reference sequence). The junction had 3 bases not matched to a gene; V was cut back by 1 base and J by 6 bases. The CDR3 is made up of 15 amino acids. CDR3 loop: CASSIGGTANSPLHF. CDR3 in DNA: TGTGCCAGTAGTATAGGGGGGACAGCTAATTCACCCCTCCACTTT.

This rearrangement joins TRBV4-2 to TRBJ1-5, with 7 bases identical to TRBD1. Germline values: CDR1 LGHNA, CDR2 YNFKEQ. This CDR3 comprises 14 residues. Losses at the gene ends were 3 bases for V and 4 bases for J; bases not matched to a gene: 3. CDR3 sequence reads: CASSHTGENQPQHF. CDR3 coding DNA: TGTGCCAGCAGCCACACAGGGGAAAATCAGCCCCAGCATTTT.

The chain recombines TRBV30 with TRBJ2-2; 9 bases agree with TRBD2. This CDR3 region has 18 residues. The junction had 18 bases not matched to a gene; V was cut back by 4 bases and J by 6 bases. Per the germline V gene, CDR1 is GTSNPN and CDR2 is SVGIG (reference sequence). CDR3 residues: CAWIPKVGGGAIPGELFF. Here the CDR3 DNA reads TGTGCCTGGATCCCCAAGGTGGGCGGGGGGGCCATTCCCGGGGAGCTGTTTTTT.

The V and J genes are TRBV11-2 and TRBJ1-5; D may be TRBD1 (6 bases). The CDR3 has 15 amino acids. V was clipped by 5 bases and J by 1 base, with 12 bases between them. Germline CDR1 SGHAT, CDR2 FQNNGV. CDR3 sequence: CASSSGQQSNQPQHF. The CDR3 DNA follows: TGTGCCAGCAGCAGCGGACAGCAGAGCAATCAGCCCCAGCATTTT. The entire variable domain, with the rest obtained from reference TRBV11-2 and TRBJ1-5, is as follows: EAGVAQSPRYKIIEKRQSVAFWCNPISGHATLYWYQQILGQGPKLLIQFQNNGVVDDSQLPKDRFSAERLKGVDSTLKIQPAKLEDSAVYLCASSSGQQSNQPQHFGDGTRLSIL.

This clone has a handful of counts. The V and J genes are TRBV3-1 (or the pseudogene TRBV3-2) and TRBJ1-1, with D perhaps matching TRBD1 (5 bases). With 4 bases removed from V and 5 bases from J, the gap between germline ends came to 17 bases. The CDR3 is made up of 15 amino acids. CDR1 is LGHDT and CDR2 is YNNKEL in the germline V gene (reference sequence). CDR3 bases: TGTGCCAGCAGCCCAACCGCGGGGGGTTGGACTGAAGCTTTCTTT. Translated, it gives CASSPTAGGWTEAFF.

This chain joins TRBV28 and TRBJ1-4, with unresolved D. The CDR3 consists of 15 residues. The V and J ends lost 6 bases and 8 bases respectively, with 19 bases between them. The germline V gene encodes CDR1 MDHEN and CDR2 SYDVKM. The CDR3 sequence: CASSAGVGLREKLFF. The CDR3 DNA reads as TGTGCCAGCAGCGCCGGGGTAGGGTTAAGGGAAAAACTGTTTTTT.

The chain couples TRBV10-1 to TRBJ2-2, with D unclear. Deletions cut 5 bases from V and 5 bases from J, with 6 bases between. The CDR3 covers 12 residues. Germline CDR1 reads WNHNN; CDR2 reads SYGVQD (reference sequence). The CDR3 coding sequence is TGCGCCAGCAGTACTCAAACCGGGGAGCTGTTTTTT. This sequence encodes CASSTQTGELFF.

This chain connects TRBV5-1 to TRBJ2-6; TRBD1 might be the D (5 bases). The CDR3 runs to 15 residues. V was cut by 4 bases and J by 2 bases, with 10 bases left in between. Germline loops: CDR1 SGHRS, CDR2 YFSETQ. The CDR3 sequence: CASSATGPGANVLTF. CDR3 sequence (DNA): TGCGCCAGCAGCGCAACAGGACCTGGGGCCAACGTCCTGACTTTC. The whole variable domain, remainder taken from reference TRBV5-1 and TRBJ2-6, is KAGVTQTPRYLIKTRGQQVTLSCSPISGHRSVSWYQQTPGQGLQFLFEYFSETQRNKGNFPGRFSGRQFSNSRSEMNVSTLELGDSALYLCASSATGPGANVLTFGAGSRLTVL.

CDR3: CASSSTGGFGANVLTF. CDR3 coding DNA: TGTGCCAGCAGTTCGACAGGGGGCTTTGGGGCCAACGTCCTGACTTTC. V and J are TRBV28 and TRBJ2-6, with 10 bases matching TRBD1. The CDR3 has 16 residues. V lost 4 bases to trimming and J lost 3 bases; unmatched junction nucleotides: 3. Per the germline V gene, CDR1 is MDHEN and CDR2 is SYDVKM.

The CDR3 loop is CASSPVGGSYNSPLHF. The CDR3 DNA reads TGTGCCAGCAGCCCAGTCGGGGGCTCCTATAATTCACCCCTCCACTTT. The chain uses TRBV14 and TRBJ1-6, with D perhaps TRBD1 (5 bases). Trimming took off 4 bases at V and 0 bases at J, with 10 bases between the two ends. The V gene's germline CDR1 is SGHDN and CDR2 FVKESK. The CDR3 contains 16 residues.

This chain links TRBV7-2 with TRBJ2-7; D unresolved. In germline, CDR1 is SGHTA, CDR2 FQGNSA. V was shortened by 5 bases and J by 6 bases, with 8 bases between the two germline ends. There are 11 residues in the CDR3. CDR3: CASSRGTEQYF. CDR3 nucleotide sequence: TGTGCCAGCAGCCGAGGAACCGAGCAGTACTTC. Full variable domain (outside the CDR3, taken from reference TRBV7-2 and TRBJ2-7): GAGVSQSPSNKVTEKGKDVELRCDPISGHTALYWYRQSLGQGLEFLIYFQGNSAPDKSGLPSDRFSAERTGGSVSTLTIQRTQQEDSAVYLCASSRGTEQYFGPGTRLTVT.

The chain has TRBV19 and TRBJ1-1; weak D call: TRBD1 (5 bases). Germline V CDR1 and CDR2: LNHDA, SQIVND (reference sequence). V was clipped by 0 bases and J by 7 bases, with 12 bases between them. The CDR3 runs to 14 residues. CDR3 sequence: CASSIDWGVNEAFF. For the CDR3, the DNA is TGTGCCAGTAGTATAGATTGGGGCGTTAATGAAGCTTTCTTT.

The chain uses TRBV19 and TRBJ1-1; D remains ambiguous. The CDR3 has 12 residues. In germline, CDR1 is LNHDA, CDR2 SQIVND (reference sequence). The V and J ends lost 11 bases and 6 bases respectively, with 16 bases between them. CDR3 DNA: TGTGCCGCTACCACATCGCGGGCTGAAGCTTTCTTT. Its translation: CAATTSRAEAFF.

This clone was seen more than once but under ten times. V is TRBV24-1 and J is TRBJ1-1; 7 bases map to TRBD1. Germline CDR1 reads KGHDR; CDR2 reads SFDVKD. CDR3 size: 13 residues. J lost 1 base, V lost 7 bases, and 2 bases had no gene match. In DNA, the CDR3 is TGTGCCACCAGCGGGGACAGGAACACTGAAGCTTTCTTT. Protein product: CATSGDRNTEAFF.

This clone was seen only once. The chain recombines TRBV14 with TRBJ2-3, with TRBD2 identical over 9 bases. J lost 1 base, V lost 5 bases, and 7 bases had no gene match. This CDR3 is 16 amino acids long. Per the germline V gene, CDR1 is SGHDN and CDR2 is FVKESK. CDR3 sequence: CASSVHLAGGTDTQYF. CDR3 DNA: TGTGCCAGCAGCGTACACTTAGCGGGGGGCACAGATACGCAGTATTTT.

A few counts support this clone. The CDR3 reads CASSRQGVMNTEAFF. The CDR3 DNA is TGTGCCAGTAGCCGGCAGGGGGTCATGAACACTGAAGCTTTCTTT. This chain connects TRBV19 to TRBJ1-1; 7 nucleotides match TRBD1. In germline, CDR1 is LNHDA, CDR2 SQIVND (reference sequence). There are 15 residues in the CDR3. J was trimmed by 0 bases and V by 6 bases; bases with no gene match: 7.

The rearrangement joins TRBV6-5 to TRBJ1-3; a weak D match, TRBD1 (5 bases). The CDR3 is 12 amino acids. Germline lookup yields CDR1 MNHEY and CDR2 SVGAGI. Between the trimmed V and J ends, which lost 6 bases and 6 bases, there was a span of 9 bases. The CDR3 loop reads CASSRGENTIYF. Written as DNA, the CDR3 is TGTGCCAGCAGCCGGGGGGAAAACACCATATATTTT.

This rearrangement joins TRBV12-5 to TRBJ1-2; D might be TRBD1 (5 bases). V was cut by 1 base and J by 7 bases, with 13 bases left in between. Germline lookup yields CDR1 LGHNT and CDR2 FRNRAP. The CDR3 runs 14 residues. CDR3 bases: TGTGCTAGTGGTTTGGCCGGGGGTTTGAGTGGCTACACCTTC. Its translation is CASGLAGGLSGYTF.